Listed here are 6 T cell receptor beta chains from one sample, sequenced in a study of shared clonotypes between healthy human individuals (dated by TCRdb to between 2020 and 2021). Library preparation was by the immunoSEQ multiplex PCR assay. Sourced from immuneACCESS, this table was stored by TCRdb with only in-frame sequences that have V and J called. A share of the clones is absent; for the studies checked, an unresolved V gene accounts for under half, and the remainder has no known explanation. The sample table holds approximately 980,000 clones, of which more than 75% were seen once. The ten top clones hold 1.5% of the sample. Sample: memory CD4+ T cells sorted from blood. The meaning of the sample's cell subset or site label: CD45RA-negative fraction. These receptors all stem from a man aged 18 to 29 in good health.

This clone was seen more than once but under ten times. The chain employs TRBV10-1 and TRBJ2-5; either TRBD1 or TRBD2 may fit D (5 bases each). CDR3 length: 16 residues. Germline V gene data show CDR1 as WNHNN and CDR2 as SYGVQD (reference sequence). The V and J ends lost 3 bases and 4 bases respectively, with 18 bases between them. The CDR3 sequence is CASSDLAGPGAETQYF. The CDR3 DNA sequence: TGCGCCAGCAGTGACCTGGCGGGCCCTGGGGCAGAGACCCAGTACTTC.

The chain combines TRBV23-1 with TRBJ1-5, with TRBD1 matching 10 bases. TRBV23-1 is an ORF; its function is uncertain. The CDR3 consists of 21 residues. After removal of 11 bases from V and 0 bases from J, the junction contained 25 bases not matched to a gene. CDR3 nucleotides: TGCGCCGGGTGTCAAGGGGTCTGGGACAGGGGTTATTCGAATAGCAATCAGCCCCAGCATTTT. Protein: CAGCQGVWDRGYSNSNQPQHF.

The J gene is TRBJ2-1, the V gene TRBV6-6, with a weak D call TRBD1 (6 bases). The CDR3 runs to 13 residues. Germline V gene data show CDR1 as MNHNY and CDR2 as SVGAGI (reference sequence). V lost 11 bases and J lost 8, with 19 bases in between. The CDR3 DNA reads TGTGCCTCCCTCGGGCAGGGGCGCTATGAGCAGTTCTTC. Translated: CASLGQGRYEQFF.

The chain uses TRBV7-9 and TRBJ1-5, with TRBD1 as a possible D gene (5 bases). Germline assignment: CDR1 SEHNR and CDR2 FQNEAQ (reference sequence). The CDR3 has 17 amino acids. The V end lost 4 bases, the J end lost 0 bases, and 16 bases lay between the germline ends. CDR3 nucleotides: TGTGCCAGCAGCTCTAGGGGCCAGGATTATAGCAATCAGCCCCAGCATTTT. Translated: CASSSRGQDYSNQPQHF.

The V gene is TRBV13, the J gene TRBJ2-5; D may be TRBD1 or TRBD2 (5 bases each). From germline, CDR1 is PRHDT and CDR2 FYEKMQ (reference sequence). This CDR3 spans 15 amino acids. The V end was cut by 2 bases, the J end by 2 bases, with 12 bases between. The CDR3 reads CASSLNEGSQETQYF. CDR3 DNA: TGTGCCAGCAGCTTAAATGAGGGGTCACAAGAGACCCAGTACTTC.

This clone occurred many times. The V call is TRBV30, the J call TRBJ1-1, with TRBD1 identical over 7 bases. Trimming cost V 3 bases and J 4 bases; bases outside gene matches: 11. CDR1 is GTSNPN, CDR2 SVGIG, per germline (reference sequence). The CDR3 loop spans 15 amino acids. The CDR3 DNA reads TGTGCCTGGAGAAGAACGACAGGGCGGTTCACTGAAGCTTTCTTT. Its protein product is CAWRRTTGRFTEAFF.